These 24 T cell receptor beta chains came from one sample sequenced in a study of blood T cell repertoires in COVID-19. This table comes from immunoSEQ multiplex PCR, and its TCRdb copy is limited to in-frame clones, with some not included. The table records nearly 350,000 clones, approximately 90% of them present only once. The sample was peripheral blood. These receptors were taken from a woman aged 18-29 years who had recovered from COVID-19.

In this sample, this clone turned up once. The V gene is TRBV5-6, the J gene TRBJ1-2; D is uncertain. This CDR3 contains 17 residues. V was pared by 0 bases and J by 1 base, with 16 bases between. Per germline, CDR1 SGHDT and CDR2 YYEEEE. This chain's CDR3 is CASSLGTSRFYNYGYTF. CDR3 in DNA: TGTGCCAGCAGCTTGGGCACATCCAGGTTTTATAACTATGGCTACACCTTC.

A few counts support this clone. The gene calls are TRBV3-1 (or the pseudogene TRBV3-2) and TRBJ2-5; no clear D gene. The length of the CDR3 is 15 residues. Germline values: CDR1 LGHDT, CDR2 YNNKEL (reference sequence). V lost 3 bases and J 0 bases, leaving 11 bases between the germline ends. CDR3 nucleotide sequence: TGTGCCAGCAGCCACAGGTTAAGCTACCAAGAGACCCAGTACTTC. This sequence encodes CASSHRLSYQETQYF.

V gene TRBV6-2 or TRBV6-3 combines with J gene TRBJ2-6; TRBD1 aligns across 7 bases. The germline V gene encodes CDR1 MNHEY and CDR2 SVGEGT. This CDR3 region has 15 residues. V lost 4 bases to trimming and J lost 2 bases; unmatched junction nucleotides: 2. The CDR3 here is CASSSTGPGANVLTF. The CDR3 region has the DNA TGTGCCAGCAGTTCGACAGGGCCTGGGGCCAACGTCCTGACTTTC.

This chain connects TRBV24-1 to TRBJ1-2; D call uncertain. Trimming took 1 base from V and 1 from J, leaving 9 bases between them. This CDR3 has 15 residues. Germline CDR1 KGHDR, CDR2 SFDVKD. The CDR3 protein is CATSDLTSDNYGYTF. The CDR3 region has the DNA TGTGCCACCAGTGATTTAACGAGTGATAACTATGGCTACACCTTC.

This sequence joins TRBV27 and TRBJ1-4, with 11 positions matching TRBD1. Germline V gives CDR1 MNHEY, CDR2 SMNVEV (reference sequence). The CDR3 has 17 residues. V trimming: 6 bases; J trimming: 0 bases; junction bases outside the gene matches: 6. This CDR3 is CASRKDRGLATNEKLFF. In nucleotides, the CDR3 is TGTGCCAGCAGGAAGGACAGGGGGCTTGCAACTAATGAAAAACTGTTTTTT.

The chain recombines TRBV5-5 with TRBJ1-4; D remains unclear. The CDR3 length is 15 residues. The V and J ends lost 2 bases and 0 bases respectively, with 8 bases between them. Germline CDR1 reads SGHKS; CDR2 reads YYEKEE (reference sequence). The CDR3 spells CASSLAITTNEKLFF. CDR3 sequence (DNA): TGTGCCAGCAGCTTAGCGATTACAACTAATGAAAAACTGTTTTTT.

The V call is TRBV15, the J call TRBJ2-2; 9 bases agree with TRBD2. With 0 bases clipped from V and 1 base from J, the junction kept 6 bases outside the gene matches. Germline V gene data show CDR1 as LNHNV and CDR2 as YYDKDF (reference sequence). The CDR3 covers 18 residues. CDR3 DNA sequence: TGTGCCACCAGCAGAGATTGGCTAGCGGGACGGAACACCGGGGAGCTGTTTTTT. Translation: CATSRDWLAGRNTGELFF.

The chain joins TRBV7-2 to TRBJ2-1; 10 nucleotides align to TRBD2. Germline CDR1 SGHTA, CDR2 FQGNSA. This CDR3 is built from 18 residues. V shed 4 bases and J 4 bases; nucleotides not matched to a gene: 13. The DNA for the CDR3 is TGTGCCAGCAGCTCCAGGACTAGCGGACCCATCTCATACAATGAGCAGTTCTTC. This translates into CASSSRTSGPISYNEQFF.

The CDR3 protein is CASSYSKARVETQYF. The DNA of the CDR3 is TGTGCCAGCAGTTACTCGAAGGCCAGGGTAGAGACCCAGTACTTC. The gene calls are TRBV6-2 or TRBV6-3 and TRBJ2-5, with D possibly matching TRBD1 (5 bases). The CDR3 totals 15 residues. Germline V gene lookup returns CDR1 MNHEY and CDR2 SVGEGT. V lost 0 bases to trimming and J lost 4 bases, with 12 bases between them.

The chain uses TRBV10-1 and TRBJ2-1, with D possibly TRBD2 on 5 matching bases. The V gene lost 3 bases and the J gene lost 0 bases, with 21 bases spanning the gap. The length of the CDR3 is 19 residues. CDR1 and CDR2 (germline): WNHNN, SYGVQD (reference sequence). CDR3 sequence reads: CASSDSLDLGSASYNEQFF. CDR3 bases: TGCGCCAGCAGTGACTCGCTGGACTTGGGTTCCGCCTCCTACAATGAGCAGTTCTTC.

CDR3 sequence reads: CASSPIADNSPLHF. The CDR3, as DNA: TGTGCCAGCTCACCAATTGCGGATAATTCACCCCTCCACTTT. The chain employs TRBV18 and TRBJ1-6; D uncertain. The V end was cut by 2 bases, the J end by 5 bases, with 7 bases between. This CDR3 comprises 14 residues. From germline, CDR1 is KGHSH and CDR2 LQKENI.

CDR3 region: CAWNQGVHRNTGELFF. The CDR3, as DNA: TGTGCCTGGAACCAAGGGGTACATAGGAACACCGGGGAGCTGTTTTTT. This chain uses TRBV30 with TRBJ2-2, with a possible D match to TRBD1 (5 bases). V lost 4 bases and J 1 base, leaving 16 bases between the germline ends. CDR1 is GTSNPN and CDR2 is SVGIG in the germline V gene (reference sequence). This CDR3 has 16 residues. Together with reference TRBV30 and TRBJ2-2, the CDR3 gives the full variable domain: SQTIHQWPATLVQPVGSPLSLECTVEGTSNPNLYWYRQAAGRGLQLLFYSVGIGQISSEVPQNLSASRPQDRQFILSSKKLLLSDSGFYLCAWNQGVHRNTGELFFGEGSRLTVL.

This sequence joins TRBV7-8 and TRBJ2-4; 12 bases align to TRBD2. Germline CDR1 reads SGHVS; CDR2 reads FQNEAQ. This CDR3 contains 15 residues. V was pared by 2 bases and J by 9 bases, with 5 bases of the junction left unmatched. CDR3 sequence reads: CASSLTSGRKSIQYF. CDR3 bases: TGTGCCAGCAGCTTAACTAGCGGGAGGAAGAGCATTCAGTACTTC. Based on the CDR3 plus reference TRBV7-8 and TRBJ2-4, the full variable domain is GAGVSQSPRYKVAKRGQDVALRCDPISGHVSLFWYQQALGQGPEFLTYFQNEAQLDKSGLPSDRFFAERPEGSVSTLKIQRTQQEDSAVYLCASSLTSGRKSIQYFGAGTRLSVL.

The rearrangement links TRBV3-1 (or the pseudogene TRBV3-2) to TRBJ2-7; 12 nucleotides match TRBD2. Germline loops: CDR1 LGHDT, CDR2 YNNKEL (reference sequence). This CDR3 is 19 amino acids long. The junction had 10 bases not matched to a gene; V was cut back by 0 bases and J by 1 base. The chain's CDR3 is CASSQDLSSTSGRSYEQYV. In DNA, the CDR3 is TGTGCCAGCAGCCAAGATTTGAGCTCGACTAGCGGGAGATCCTACGAGCAGTACGTC.

The chain employs TRBV18 and TRBJ2-7; a weak D match, TRBD2 (6 bases). The CDR3 has 13 amino acids. CDR1 and CDR2 from the germline V gene are KGHSH and LQKENI. V lost 6 bases and J 7 bases, leaving 16 bases between the germline ends. The CDR3 region has the DNA TGTGCCAGCTCCCCCGCGGGGTTCCCAGAGCAGTACGTC. Amino acids: CASSPAGFPEQYV.

This chain uses TRBV5-6 with TRBJ1-2; a possible D gene is TRBD1 (6 bases). Germline values: CDR1 SGHDT, CDR2 YYEEEE. The CDR3 consists of 14 residues. V gave up 6 bases and J gave up 6 bases, with 18 bases separating them. The CDR3 protein is CASNSGAGANGYTF. In DNA, the CDR3 is TGTGCCAGCAACTCCGGTGCGGGGGCTAATGGCTACACCTTC.

The chain uses TRBV7-2 and TRBJ1-1, with 9 bases aligning to TRBD1. CDR3 size: 14 residues. The V segment lost 3 bases and the J segment 8 bases; nucleotides outside the gene matches: 7. Germline assignment: CDR1 SGHTA and CDR2 FQGNSA. Here the CDR3 reads CASSFPWTGVEAFF. The DNA of the CDR3 is TGTGCCAGCAGCTTCCCTTGGACAGGGGTGGAAGCTTTCTTT.

The count of this clone is one. J is TRBJ2-2 and V is TRBV7-2; D unresolved. Germline CDR1 is SGHTA and CDR2 is FQGNSA. CDR3 length: 13 amino acids. The V end was cut by 1 base, the J end by 5 bases, with 5 bases between. The CDR3 coding sequence is TGTGCCAGCAGCTTAGAATTAACCGGGGAGCTGTTTTTT. This gives the protein CASSLELTGELFF. Together with reference TRBV7-2 and TRBJ2-2, the CDR3 gives the full variable domain: GAGVSQSPSNKVTEKGKDVELRCDPISGHTALYWYRQSLGQGLEFLIYFQGNSAPDKSGLPSDRFSAERTGGSVSTLTIQRTQQEDSAVYLCASSLELTGELFFGEGSRLTVL.

The chain employs TRBV11-3 and TRBJ2-1; D is ambiguous. Per germline, CDR1 SGHNT and CDR2 YENEEA. The V end was cut by 1 base, the J end by 2 bases, with 12 bases between. The CDR3 extends over 16 amino acids. CDR3 in amino acids: CASSLGPRATYNEQFF. DNA for the CDR3: TGTGCCAGCAGCTTAGGCCCACGAGCTACCTACAATGAGCAGTTCTTC.

V gene TRBV21-1 combines with J gene TRBJ2-5; TRBD1 reflects the table's D call only, with no check against the DNA. TRBV21-1 is labeled a pseudogene. CDR3 length: 14 residues. This CDR3 is CASSTSRRLSTQYF. In DNA, the CDR3 is TGTGCCAGCAGCACCTCCAGGCGCCTTTCGACCCAGTACTTC.

J is TRBJ1-3 and V is TRBV10-3; D is perhaps TRBD1 (6 bases). Germline-derived CDR1 and CDR2 are ENHRY and SYGVKD. V shed 10 bases and J shed 2 bases, with 15 bases lying between them. The CDR3 runs to 14 residues. This chain's CDR3 is CATTQGRAGNTIYF. The CDR3 DNA sequence: TGTGCCACCACTCAGGGGAGGGCTGGAAACACCATATATTTT.

The sample holds many counts of this clone. The rearrangement links TRBV27 to TRBJ2-3, with D unresolved. Trimming removed 5 bases from V and 0 bases from J, with 9 bases in between. CDR1 MNHEY and CDR2 SMNVEV come from the germline V gene (reference sequence). CDR3 size: 14 residues. CDR3 loop: CASSPKTSTDTQYF. CDR3 nucleotides: TGTGCCAGCAGTCCTAAGACTAGCACAGATACGCAGTATTTT.

The chain's CDR3 is CASSLGTGIKSNIQYF. As DNA, the CDR3 is TGTGCCAGCAGCTTAGGCACGGGGATAAAGTCAAACATTCAGTACTTC. The chain employs TRBV7-6 and TRBJ2-4; maybe TRBD2 (5 bases). The CDR3 totals 16 residues. V lost 1 base and J lost 6, with 16 bases in between. The V gene's germline CDR1 is SGHVS and CDR2 FNYEAQ.

V gene TRBV6-2 or TRBV6-3 combines with J gene TRBJ2-3; a possible D gene is TRBD2 (5 bases). The CDR3 loop spans 12 amino acids. Trimming cost V 6 bases and J 6 bases, with 10 bases left between them. Looked up from germline, CDR1 is MNHEY and CDR2 is SVGEGT. The CDR3 region has the DNA TGTGCCAGCAGCCGGCGAGGGGATACGCAGTATTTT. This sequence encodes CASSRRGDTQYF.